A selection of T cell receptor beta chains follows, all from one sample in a study of blood T cell repertoires in COVID-19. Clones were read by immunoSEQ multiplex PCR, and TCRdb kept only the in-frame ones, dropping some. The sample shows approximately 79,000 clones, approximately 84% of them seen only once. The sample was peripheral blood. The receptors were sampled from a man aged 50 to 59 with COVID-19, enrolled during active disease. Each CDR3 is given with its conserved first and last residue. The D gene is left open where the match is weak. Size values are once, few and many counts, or a class for expanded clones, and some rows have none.

>TRBD2|TRBV2|TRBJ2-1|-
CASRVGSGRAEQFF
TGTGCCAGCAGAGTTGGTAGCGGGAGGGCCGAGCAGTTCTTC
>-|TRBV9|TRBJ2-2|-
CASSVGTNTGELFF
TGTGCCAGCAGCGTAGGGACAAACACCGGGGAGCTGTTTTTT
>TRBD1|TRBV24-1|TRBJ2-2|-
CATRTGGSGELFF
TGTGCCACCAGGACAGGGGGGTCCGGGGAGCTGTTTTTT
>-|TRBV19|TRBJ2-5|-
CASSPTRIQVSETQYF
TGTGCCAGTAGCCCCACCCGAATACAGGTGTCGGAGACCCAGTACTTC
>-|TRBV10-2|TRBJ1-5|-
CASSAGTEVKPQHF
TGCGCCAGCAGTGCCGGGACTGAAGTCAAGCCCCAGCATTTT
>-|TRBV28|TRBJ1-3|-
CASTPGAGAGNTIYF
TGTGCCAGCACCCCTGGGGCAGGGGCTGGAAACACCATATATTTT
>-|TRBV27|TRBJ2-3|-
CASSVLAEGTQYF
TGTGCCAGCAGTGTACTAGCCGAAGGGACGCAGTATTTT
>-|TRBV5-1|TRBJ1-1|-
CASSRSGTEAFF
TGCGCCAGCAGTCGAAGCGGCACTGAAGCTTTCTTT
>-|TRBV25-1|TRBJ1-2|-
CASSDGFSFGYGYTF
TGTGCCAGCAGTGACGGTTTTTCGTTTGGCTATGGCTACACCTTC
>TRBD1|TRBV6-1|TRBJ1-1|many
CASSENRGRAEAFF
TGTGCCAGCAGTGAGAACAGGGGGAGGGCTGAAGCTTTCTTT
>-|TRBV27|TRBJ1-1|-
CASSLSGVNEAFF
TGTGCCAGCAGTTTATCAGGAGTAAATGAAGCTTTCTTT
>-|TRBV2|TRBJ1-5|medium-sized
CASKPAVGNQPQHF
TGTGCCAGCAAACCGGCTGTCGGGAATCAGCCCCAGCATTTT
>-|TRBV5-4|TRBJ2-7|-
CASSPTRVGSEQYF
TGTGCCAGCAGTCCAACTAGGGTCGGAAGCGAGCAGTACTTC
>-|TRBV7-9|TRBJ1-6|-
CASSLLGNNSPLHF
TGTGCCAGCAGCTTACTGGGCAATAATTCACCCCTCCACTTT
>-|TRBV6-6|TRBJ2-7|-
CATLESSYEQYF
TGTGCCACCCTGGAGAGCTCCTACGAGCAGTACTTC
>-|TRBV11-3|TRBJ2-7|once
CASSPREGSYEQYF
TGTGCCAGCAGCCCCCGGGAAGGATCCTACGAGCAGTACTTC
>TRBD2|TRBV6-5|TRBJ2-7|-
CASSYRASGRREQYF
TGTGCCAGCAGTTACAGAGCTAGCGGGAGACGCGAGCAGTACTTC
>-|TRBV4-3|TRBJ1-5|-
CASSQDLAFSNQPQHF
TGCGCCAGCAGCCAAGATTTAGCCTTTAGTAATCAGCCCCAGCATTTT
>TRBD2|TRBV6-6|TRBJ2-1|-
CASTLLGTSRSNEQFF
TGTGCCAGCACCCTCCTGGGGACTAGCAGGTCCAATGAGCAGTTCTTC
>TRBD1|TRBV6-5|TRBJ2-4|-
CASRSDRDKNIQYF
TGTGCCAGCAGGTCGGACAGGGACAAAAACATTCAGTACTTC